The following is a T cell receptor (beta chain) sequence with its context. This sample stems from a study of blood T cell repertoires in COVID-19. About the study: Samples came from the United States, Italy and Spain, spanning acute and convalescent COVID-19. T cells, B-cell-depleted T cells, or PBMCs provided the cDNA or gDNA that served as material.

This CDR3 comprises 15 residues. Germline V gives CDR1 SGHTS, CDR2 YDEGEE. With 4 bases clipped from V and 6 bases from J, the junction kept 8 bases outside the gene matches. Original processing methods: Reference gene primer amplification yielded estimated nucleated cell counts. Assay: immunoSEQ multiplex PCR; the TCRdb copy retains only in-frame clones and omits some. V and J calls and clone size are those listed in that table; D and trimming were worked out from the DNA. The top ten hold roughly 7% of the sample, which has fewer than 350,000 clones, more than 80% seen once. This receptor was taken from a woman aged 25 to 39 with COVID-19, enrolled during active disease. The V call is TRBV5-8, the J call TRBJ2-3, with 10 bases fitting TRBD1. The sequenced material came from peripheral blood. CDR3 residues: CASSPDRGRADTQYF. CDR3 DNA: TGTGCCAGCAGCCCCGACAGGGGGCGGGCGGATACGCAGTATTTT.